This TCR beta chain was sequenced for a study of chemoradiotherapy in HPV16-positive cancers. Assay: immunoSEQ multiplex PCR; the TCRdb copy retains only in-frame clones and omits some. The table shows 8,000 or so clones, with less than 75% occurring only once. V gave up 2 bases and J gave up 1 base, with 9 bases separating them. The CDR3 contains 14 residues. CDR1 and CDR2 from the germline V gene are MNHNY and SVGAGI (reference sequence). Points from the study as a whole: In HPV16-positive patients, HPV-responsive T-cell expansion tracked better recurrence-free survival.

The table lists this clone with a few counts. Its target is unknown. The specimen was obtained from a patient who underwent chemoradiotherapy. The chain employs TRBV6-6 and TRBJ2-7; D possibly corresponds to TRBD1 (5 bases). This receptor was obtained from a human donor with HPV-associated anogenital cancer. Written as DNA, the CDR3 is TGTGCCAGCAGTTACAAAGGGGAATCCTACGAGCAGTACTTC. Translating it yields CASSYKGESYEQYF.